These 29 T cell receptor beta chains originate from one sample sequenced in a study of T cell responses to AZD1222 COVID-19 vaccine. TCRdb's copy holds only in-frame clones and misses some; the assay was immunoSEQ multiplex PCR. The table lists roughly 140,000 clones, about 92% of them singletons. The starting material was peripheral blood, obtained 28 days after the second AZD1222 dose. The receptors shown here come from an adult who received the AZD1222 COVID-19 vaccine.

The chain joins TRBV30 to TRBJ1-1; D gene ambiguous. Deletions cut 0 bases from V and 1 base from J, with 6 bases between. Germline CDR1 GTSNPN, CDR2 SVGIG (reference sequence). The CDR3 loop spans 13 amino acids. The DNA for the CDR3 is TGTGCCTGGAGTGTTGGTCCGAACACTGAAGCTTTCTTT. Its translation: CAWSVGPNTEAFF. Supplemented by reference TRBV30 and TRBJ1-1, the full variable domain reads SQTIHQWPATLVQPVGSPLSLECTVEGTSNPNLYWYRQAAGRGLQLLFYSVGIGQISSEVPQNLSASRPQDRQFILSSKKLLLSDSGFYLCAWSVGPNTEAFFGQGTRLTVV.

The chain couples TRBV6-2 or TRBV6-3 to TRBJ2-3; D call uncertain. Looked up from germline, CDR1 is MNHEY and CDR2 is SVGEGT. V lost 4 bases, J lost 3 bases, and 5 bases lay in between. The CDR3 runs to 12 residues. CDR3: CASSSRTDTQYF. CDR3 DNA sequence: TGTGCCAGCAGTTCGCGTACAGATACGCAGTATTTT.

V and J are TRBV2 and TRBJ2-4; no reliable D call. The CDR3 runs to 16 residues. CDR1 and CDR2 (germline): SNHLY, FYNNEI. Trimming took off 3 bases at V and 0 bases at J, with 12 bases between the two ends. CDR3 region: CASSDWQVVAKNIQYF. In DNA form, the CDR3 reads TGTGCCAGCAGTGATTGGCAGGTTGTAGCCAAAAACATTCAGTACTTC. The full variable domain, completed using reference TRBV2 and TRBJ2-4, is EPEVTQTPSHQVTQMGQEVILRCVPISNHLYFYWYRQILGQKVEFLVSFYNNEISEKSEIFDDQFSVERPDGSNFTLKIRSTKLEDSAMYFCASSDWQVVAKNIQYFGAGTRLSVL.

The chain joins TRBV7-2 to TRBJ2-6; D is possibly TRBD1 (6 bases). Trimming stripped 6 bases from V and 1 base from J, with 19 bases between. Germline CDR1 SGHTA, CDR2 FQGNSA. This CDR3 has 18 amino acids. The CDR3 spells CASSPSGLGASGANVLTF. In DNA, the CDR3 is TGTGCCAGCAGTCCCTCGGGGCTGGGGGCGTCTGGGGCCAACGTCCTGACTTTC.

This chain joins TRBV5-1 and TRBJ2-5; D is undetermined. This CDR3 comprises 15 residues. Germline V CDR1 and CDR2: SGHRS, YFSETQ. V gave up 2 bases and J gave up 0 bases, with 11 bases separating them. CDR3 sequence (DNA): TGCGCCAGCAGCTTCGGCAGCGAGTACCAAGAGACCCAGTACTTC. It yields the protein CASSFGSEYQETQYF.

The rearrangement uses TRBV3-1 (or the pseudogene TRBV3-2) and TRBJ2-7; 8 bases match TRBD1. The germline gives CDR1 LGHDT, CDR2 YNNKEL (reference sequence). This CDR3 spans 14 amino acids. With V trimmed by 3 bases and J by 0 bases, 1 base remained unmatched. The CDR3: CASSQTGDSYEQYF. Here the CDR3 DNA reads TGTGCCAGCAGCCAGACAGGGGACTCCTACGAGCAGTACTTC.

V and J are TRBV4-3 and TRBJ2-7, with D tentatively TRBD2 (5 bases). CDR3 length: 15 residues. The germline V gene encodes CDR1 LGHNA and CDR2 YSLEER. V shed 0 bases and J shed 6 bases, with 15 bases lying between them. The CDR3 region has the DNA TGCGCCAGCAGCCAAGATTTGGGAGTAGTAGGCGAGCAGTACTTC. Translated, it gives CASSQDLGVVGEQYF.

V and J are TRBV10-1 and TRBJ2-5; TRBD1 is a possible D gene (6 bases). CDR1 is WNHNN and CDR2 is SYGVQD in the germline V gene (reference sequence). Trimming removed 0 bases at V and 2 bases at J, with 16 bases between. This CDR3 region has 17 residues. CDR3 sequence (DNA): TGCGCCAGCAGTGAGTCTGGGTGGCGAGGGGGTCAAGAGACCCAGTACTTC. Amino acids: CASSESGWRGGQETQYF.

This chain uses TRBV30 with TRBJ1-2; 7 bases map to TRBD1. Losses at the gene ends were 1 base for V and 8 bases for J; bases not matched to a gene: 7. The CDR3 totals 13 residues. Germline V gene lookup returns CDR1 GTSNPN and CDR2 SVGIG (reference sequence). The DNA of the CDR3 is TGTGCCTGGAGTGCCTGGGACAGCCACGGCTACACCTTC. It specifies CAWSAWDSHGYTF.

The CDR3 loop is CASSSSGRAQETQYF. The DNA for the CDR3 is TGCGCCAGCAGCTCCAGCGGGAGGGCACAAGAGACCCAGTACTTC. V usage is TRBV5-1 and J usage is TRBJ2-5; 10 nucleotides match TRBD2. The CDR3 length is 15 residues. The V gene end was trimmed by 3 bases and the J gene end by 2 bases; junction bases not matched to a gene: 4. Germline loops: CDR1 SGHRS, CDR2 YFSETQ.

This chain connects TRBV5-1 to TRBJ1-6; D not resolved. The CDR3 contains 15 residues. The V gene's germline CDR1 is SGHRS and CDR2 YFSETQ. V was pared by 1 base and J by 7 bases, with 12 bases between. The CDR3 reads CASSLRQVLNSPLHF. The CDR3 DNA reads TGCGCCAGCAGCTTGCGACAAGTCCTAAATTCACCCCTCCACTTT.

V and J are TRBV11-2 and TRBJ2-7, with 7 positions matching TRBD1. CDR1 and CDR2 from the germline V gene are SGHAT and FQNNGV. This CDR3 has 13 residues. V shed 5 bases and J 3 bases; nucleotides not matched to a gene: 4. DNA for the CDR3: TGTGCCAGCAGCCCGGACAGGATCTACGAGCAGTACTTC. Protein sequence: CASSPDRIYEQYF.

The CDR3 region has the DNA TGTGCCAGCCGCCTCGCGGGAGGTGGAGAGACCCAGTACTTC. Residues: CASRLAGGGETQYF. J is TRBJ2-5 and V is TRBV7-2; 8 nucleotides match TRBD2. The germline CDR1 and CDR2 sequences are SGHTA and FQGNSA. Trimming removed 8 bases from V and 4 bases from J; junction bases left unmatched: 9. CDR3 length equals 14 residues.

The chain employs TRBV4-3 and TRBJ1-5; D remains unclear. The CDR3 sequence is 15 residues long. Looked up from germline, CDR1 is LGHNA and CDR2 is YSLEER. Trimming left V 0 bases short and J 2 bases short, with 8 bases between. CDR3 region: CASSQDGTGNQPQHF. The CDR3, as DNA: TGCGCCAGCAGCCAAGATGGTACCGGCAATCAGCCCCAGCATTTT.

The chain recombines TRBV5-5 with TRBJ1-5; 7 bases agree with TRBD1. CDR3 length equals 14 residues. V lost 2 bases to trimming and J lost 2 bases; unmatched junction nucleotides: 1. Per germline, CDR1 SGHKS and CDR2 YYEKEE (reference sequence). The CDR3 protein is CASSLGTGNQPQHF. The CDR3 DNA sequence: TGTGCCAGCAGCTTAGGGACAGGCAATCAGCCCCAGCATTTT.

The sample holds one count of this clone. The chain recombines TRBV6-4 with TRBJ1-2; D remains ambiguous. This CDR3 is built from 15 residues. The V end lost 7 bases, the J end lost 3 bases, and 18 bases lay between the germline ends. From germline, CDR1 is MRHNA and CDR2 SNTAGT. The CDR3 nucleotides are TGTGCCAGCAAGATCCAGGCCCTGGCGGACTATGGCTACACCTTC. Its translation: CASKIQALADYGYTF.

The rearrangement links TRBV11-3 to TRBJ2-1, with 12 positions matching TRBD1. Trimming at V came to 5 bases and at J to 9 bases, leaving 8 bases not matched to a gene. The CDR3 extends over 15 amino acids. The germline CDR1 and CDR2 sequences are SGHNT and YENEEA. CDR3 DNA: TGTGCCAGCAGCCTTACCGGGACAGGGGGCACTGAGCAGTTCTTC. Amino acid sequence: CASSLTGTGGTEQFF.

The CDR3 sequence is CATSDPISGPSYNEQFF. The DNA of the CDR3 is TGTGCCACCAGTGATCCGATTAGCGGGCCATCCTACAATGAGCAGTTCTTC. This chain connects TRBV24-1 to TRBJ2-1, with 7 nucleotides matching TRBD2. The CDR3 covers 17 residues. The V segment lost 3 bases and the J segment 1 base; nucleotides outside the gene matches: 8. Germline-derived CDR1 and CDR2 are KGHDR and SFDVKD.

This rearrangement joins TRBV20-1 to TRBJ2-7; 8 nucleotides line up with TRBD2. Germline V lookup: CDR1 DFQATT, CDR2 SNEGSKA (reference sequence). Trimming cost V 3 bases and J 1 base; bases outside gene matches: 5. This CDR3 contains 14 residues. The CDR3 is CSASHLAGSYEQYF. In DNA, the CDR3 is TGCAGTGCTAGTCACCTAGCGGGTTCCTACGAGCAGTACTTC.

The rearrangement joins TRBV29-1 to TRBJ1-1, with 7 bases aligning to TRBD1. The germline gives CDR1 SQVTM, CDR2 ANQGSEA. Germline trimming cut 5 bases from V and 7 bases from J; bases unmatched to any gene: 10. This CDR3 contains 13 residues. The CDR3 coding sequence is TGCAGCGTTTCAAGACAGGGTGACGGTGAAGCTTTCTTT. As protein: CSVSRQGDGEAFF.

The V and J genes are TRBV27 and TRBJ2-3; TRBD2 matches 11 bases. CDR3 length: 14 amino acids. V trimming: 10 bases; J trimming: 3 bases; junction bases outside the gene matches: 6. Germline lookup yields CDR1 MNHEY and CDR2 SMNVEV (reference sequence). The DNA for the CDR3 is TGTGCCACACAGGGACTAGCGGCGACAGATACGCAGTATTTT. Translation: CATQGLAATDTQYF.

J is TRBJ2-5 and V is TRBV6-6; 10 bases match TRBD2. Germline V gene data show CDR1 as MNHNY and CDR2 as SVGAGI (reference sequence). After removal of 7 bases from V and 5 bases from J, the junction contained 7 bases not matched to a gene. The CDR3 consists of 14 residues. The CDR3 reads CASNPLAGRETQYF. In DNA, the CDR3 is TGTGCCAGCAACCCACTAGCGGGAAGGGAGACCCAGTACTTC.

The chain combines TRBV19 with TRBJ1-5, with 7 bases identical to TRBD1. V was clipped by 5 bases and J by 6 bases; unmatched bases: 7. The CDR3 sequence is 14 residues long. Germline V gene data show CDR1 as LNHDA and CDR2 as SQIVND (reference sequence). The CDR3 sequence: CASSGTGDGQPQHF. DNA for the CDR3: TGTGCCAGTAGTGGAACAGGGGACGGTCAGCCCCAGCATTTT.

This clone was detected only a few times. The chain combines TRBV10-3 with TRBJ2-3; a weak D match, TRBD1 (6 bases). The germline V gene has CDR1 ENHRY and CDR2 SYGVKD. CDR3 length equals 14 residues. V shed 4 bases and J shed 2 bases, with 10 bases lying between them. The CDR3 protein is CAISGVGATDTQYF. CDR3 sequence (DNA): TGTGCCATCAGTGGGGTGGGGGCCACAGATACGCAGTATTTT.

The J gene is TRBJ1-2, the V gene TRBV27; 9 bases map to TRBD1. V was pared by 6 bases and J by 6 bases, with 8 bases of the junction left unmatched. The CDR3 runs to 14 residues. From germline, CDR1 is MNHEY and CDR2 SMNVEV (reference sequence). The CDR3 nucleotides read TGTGCCAGCAGGCGGACAGGGGATGAGGATGGCTACACCTTC. This translates into CASRRTGDEDGYTF.

The count of this clone is one. The rearrangement links TRBV18 to TRBJ2-7; D not resolved. Germline V gene sequence: CDR1 KGHSH, CDR2 LQKENI. The CDR3 totals 16 residues. Deletions cut 0 bases from V and 1 base from J, with 13 bases between. CDR3 amino acids: CASSPPATGISYEQYF. The CDR3 DNA reads as TGTGCCAGCTCACCACCGGCGACCGGCATTTCCTACGAGCAGTACTTC.

This clone showed up just once. The chain is built from TRBV11-2 and TRBJ2-7, with 7 nucleotides matching TRBD1. Germline values: CDR1 SGHAT, CDR2 FQNNGV. Trimming took 4 bases from V and 4 from J; bases not matched to a gene: 22. This CDR3 is built from 19 residues. This CDR3 is CASSSLNRERQGSAYEQYF. Written as DNA, the CDR3 is TGTGCCAGCAGCTCGTTGAATCGAGAGAGACAGGGAAGTGCTTACGAGCAGTACTTC.

The chain couples TRBV29-1 to TRBJ1-2, with D unresolved. The V end was cut by 4 bases, the J end by 3 bases, with 9 bases between. The CDR3 loop spans 12 amino acids. Germline CDR1 and CDR2: SQVTM and ANQGSEA. This CDR3 reads CSVVHSDYGYTF. In DNA, the CDR3 is TGCAGCGTTGTGCACAGTGACTATGGCTACACCTTC.

The gene calls are TRBV5-1 and TRBJ2-5; the D gene is possibly TRBD1 (6 bases). The CDR3 length is 14 residues. V lost 0 bases and J 2 bases, leaving 8 bases between the germline ends. Germline V gene lookup returns CDR1 SGHRS and CDR2 YFSETQ. CDR3 residues: CASSLVGAQETQYF. CDR3 DNA sequence: TGCGCCAGCAGCTTGGTGGGGGCGCAAGAGACCCAGTACTTC. Full variable domain (remainder filled in from reference TRBV5-1 and TRBJ2-5): KAGVTQTPRYLIKTRGQQVTLSCSPISGHRSVSWYQQTPGQGLQFLFEYFSETQRNKGNFPGRFSGRQFSNSRSEMNVSTLELGDSALYLCASSLVGAQETQYFGPGTRLLVL.